These 18 T cell receptor beta chains were sequenced from one sample in a study of blood T cells in healthy people across ages. A second PCR of 7 to 11 cycles used a sample-barcoded 5' primer and a J-beta primer mix. TCRdb reprocessed the 5' RACE reads via MiXCR and lists one record per CDR3 protein. Found here are 650,000 to 1,000,000 distinct CDR3 sequences, under 40% of them singletons; the top ten hold 10% to 15%. Input material: blood. The receptors shown here come from a man in his late teens or twenties in good health.

This clonotype was observed a single time. The chain links TRBV7-6 to TRBJ1-3; D not resolved. This CDR3 is built from 16 residues. V lost 5 bases to trimming and J lost 1 base, with 15 bases between them. The germline CDR1 and CDR2 sequences are SGHVS and FNYEAQ. The CDR3 bases are TGTGCCAGCAGCCCTCGGCAGGAACCATCTGGAAACACCATATATTTT. This codes for CASSPRQEPSGNTIYF.

This chain links TRBV20-1 with TRBJ2-5, with D possibly TRBD2 on 5 matching bases. Germline V gene sequence: CDR1 DFQATT, CDR2 SNEGSKA (reference sequence). The CDR3 has 14 residues. V was clipped by 5 bases and J by 11 bases, with 24 bases between them. The CDR3 sequence is CSAFSDNTYNEQYF. The CDR3 bases are TGCAGTGCTTTTAGCGATAACACTTACAATGAGCAGTACTTC.

The chain is built from TRBV18 and TRBJ1-2, with D possibly being TRBD1 (6 bases). The CDR3 is made up of 14 amino acids. Deletions cut 3 bases from V and 7 bases from J, with 15 bases between. Germline V gene sequence: CDR1 KGHSH, CDR2 LQKENI. The CDR3 loop reads CASSPSTGFGGYTF. DNA for the CDR3: TGTGCCAGCTCACCTTCCACAGGGTTCGGTGGCTACACCTTC.

This chain connects TRBV12-3 or TRBV12-4 to TRBJ1-1; possibly TRBD1 for D (5 bases). CDR3 length: 12 residues. The V gene lost 3 bases and the J gene lost 5 bases, with 7 bases spanning the gap. CDR3 sequence (DNA): TGTGCCAGCAGTTTGTACAGGACTGAAGCTTTCTTT. Encoded protein: CASSLYRTEAFF.

The chain has TRBV7-2 and TRBJ2-5; 9 nucleotides agree with TRBD1. This CDR3 is built from 15 residues. J lost 2 bases, V lost 3 bases, and 4 bases had no gene match. The germline V gene encodes CDR1 SGHTA and CDR2 FQGNSA. The CDR3 sequence: CASSLWTGAQETQYF. The CDR3 DNA is TGTGCCAGCAGCTTGTGGACAGGGGCTCAAGAGACCCAGTACTTC.

Notes on this clonotype: A much larger clone differs from this one at a single base, so this may be a read error. The chain is built from TRBV20-1 and TRBJ1-2; a weak D match, TRBD1 (5 bases). The CDR3 totals 13 residues. Trimming pared 4 bases from V and 6 bases from J, leaving 15 bases between. The V gene's germline CDR1 is DFQATT and CDR2 SNEGSKA (reference sequence). CDR3 loop: CSATRSGADGYTF. The CDR3 DNA follows: TGCAGTGCTACAAGGAGTGGGGCAGATGGCTACACCTTC.

The rearrangement links TRBV21-1 to TRBJ2-1; TRBD1, the table's D call, was not compared with the DNA. TRBV21-1 is deemed a pseudogene. The CDR3 totals 16 residues. The CDR3 loop is CASSKTGTGGVNEQFF. The CDR3 DNA sequence: TGTGCCAGCAGCAAAACGGGGACAGGGGGAGTAAATGAGCAGTTCTTC.

The CDR3 loop reads CATSDKRGGEDTQYF. DNA of the CDR3: TGTGCCACCAGTGATAAGAGGGGGGGCGAGGATACGCAGTATTTT. The gene calls are TRBV24-1 and TRBJ2-3, with D maybe TRBD2 (7 bases). This CDR3 has 15 amino acids. Germline CDR1 KGHDR, CDR2 SFDVKD. V was shortened by 3 bases and J by 6 bases, with 15 bases between the two germline ends.

The chain uses TRBV7-6 and TRBJ2-2, with D perhaps TRBD1 (5 bases). Deletions cut 5 bases from V and 4 bases from J, with 29 bases between. CDR3 length: 20 residues. Germline lookup yields CDR1 SGHVS and CDR2 FNYEAQ. The CDR3 is CASSRLGLGRATASTGELFF. CDR3 bases: TGTGCCAGCAGCCGCCTAGGTCTCGGCAGGGCGACCGCGAGCACCGGGGAGCTGTTTTTT. The full variable domain, rest sourced from reference TRBV7-6 and TRBJ2-2, is GAGVSQSPRYKVTKRGQDVALRCDPISGHVSLYWYRQALGQGPEFLTYFNYEAQQDKSGLPNDRFSAERPEGSISTLTIQRTEQRDSAMYRCASSRLGLGRATASTGELFFGEGSRLTVL.

This clonotype has only a few counts. J is TRBJ2-1 and V is TRBV15; 11 bases are a match to TRBD2. This CDR3 has 16 amino acids. From germline, CDR1 is LNHNV and CDR2 YYDKDF (reference sequence). The V gene end was trimmed by 5 bases and the J gene end by 7 bases; junction bases not matched to a gene: 10. The CDR3 sequence is CATSLQLAGGMNEQFF. The CDR3 coding sequence is TGTGCCACCAGCCTCCAGTTAGCGGGGGGGATGAATGAGCAGTTCTTC.

The gene calls are TRBV5-5 and TRBJ2-3; perhaps TRBD2 as D (6 bases). Germline V lookup: CDR1 SGHKS, CDR2 YYEKEE (reference sequence). The CDR3 length is 16 residues. The V and J ends lost 0 bases and 2 bases respectively, with 13 bases between them. In DNA, the CDR3 is TGTGCCAGCAGCTTGGGATCGTGGGGGGACACAGATACGCAGTATTTT. Protein sequence: CASSLGSWGDTDTQYF.

The chain recombines TRBV12-5 with TRBJ2-7; D is unresolved. The J call is uncertain, as TRBJ2-5 better fits the DNA end. This CDR3 has 13 amino acids. From germline, CDR1 is LGHNT and CDR2 FRNRAP. CDR3 amino acids: CASGTWSEETQYF. The DNA for the CDR3 is TGTGCTAGTGGGACCTGGAGTGAAGAGACCCAGTACTTC.

The chain carries TRBV4-3 and TRBJ2-2; D is possibly TRBD1 (6 bases). The CDR3 contains 17 residues. V lost 0 bases and J 5 bases, leaving 16 bases between the germline ends. From germline, CDR1 is LGHNA and CDR2 YSLEER. CDR3 nucleotide sequence: TGCGCCAGCAGCCAAGATCCCGCAGGGGAAGGGACCGGGGAGCTGTTTTTT. Translation: CASSQDPAGEGTGELFF.

This clonotype has more than one count but fewer than ten. The chain couples TRBV11-1 to TRBJ1-1; D not resolved. The CDR3 has 13 amino acids. V shed 2 bases and J shed 6 bases, with 10 bases lying between them. Germline-derived CDR1 and CDR2 are SGHAT and FQDESV (reference sequence). The CDR3 region is CASSLRSAAEAFF. In nucleotides, the CDR3 is TGTGCCAGCAGCTTAAGGTCCGCCGCTGAAGCTTTCTTT.

This clonotype was seen a few times. V and J are TRBV10-3 and TRBJ2-3, with 12 bases aligning to TRBD2. Germline V lookup: CDR1 ENHRY, CDR2 SYGVKD. Trimming removed 5 bases from V and 1 base from J; junction bases left unmatched: 7. The CDR3 is 17 amino acids. The CDR3: CAISPPGTSGRTDTQYF. The CDR3 DNA is TGTGCCATCAGTCCCCCTGGGACTAGCGGGCGCACAGATACGCAGTATTTT.

About this clonotype: The junction departs from the called germline gene at one end, perhaps through a read error. This chain connects TRBV29-1 to TRBJ2-1; D is perhaps TRBD2 (7 bases). The CDR3 is 14 amino acids. Germline loops: CDR1 SQVTM, CDR2 ANQGSEA. CDR3 DNA sequence: TGCAGCGTTTTAATTCGCGGGGGCCACAATGGGCAGTTCTTC. As protein: CSVLIRGGHNGQFF.

The gene calls are TRBV7-2 and TRBJ1-1; possible D gene TRBD1, 5 bases. CDR1 SGHTA and CDR2 FQGNSA come from the germline V gene. The CDR3 sequence is 14 residues long. V was pared by 0 bases and J by 4 bases, with 9 bases between. CDR3 nucleotides: TGTGCCAGCAGCTTAGCGTGGGGGTCCACTGAAGCTTTCTTT. Amino acids: CASSLAWGSTEAFF.

This clonotype has just a few counts. The V and J genes are TRBV2 and TRBJ2-3, with D uncertain. Germline CDR1 reads SNHLY; CDR2 reads FYNNEI. The CDR3 sequence is 14 residues long. Trimming pared 4 bases from V and 1 base from J, leaving 9 bases between. The chain's CDR3 is CASSGGTRTDTQYF. The CDR3 bases are TGTGCCAGCAGTGGTGGCACCCGCACAGATACGCAGTATTTT. Filled out from reference TRBV2 and TRBJ2-3, the complete variable domain reads EPEVTQTPSHQVTQMGQEVILRCVPISNHLYFYWYRQILGQKVEFLVSFYNNEISEKSEIFDDQFSVERPDGSNFTLKIRSTKLEDSAMYFCASSGGTRTDTQYFGPGTRLTVL.